The text below deals with one T cell receptor (beta chain). The sample belongs to a study of shared T cell receptors in the human thymus. The method was immunoSEQ multiplex PCR; TCRdb's version includes in-frame clones alone and lacks a portion of them. The sample lists roughly 410,000 clones, approximately 95% occurring once. The V segment lost 5 bases and the J segment 1 base; nucleotides outside the gene matches: 11. Per the germline V gene, CDR1 is LNHDA and CDR2 is SQIVND (reference sequence). The CDR3 has 17 residues. The specimen was thymocytes. The receptor was isolated from a human donor. The chain carries TRBV19 and TRBJ2-1, with 7 positions matching TRBD1. The CDR3 DNA is TGTGCCAGTAGTCTTCGCGGACAGGTCGGATCCTACAATGAGCAGTTCTTC. Translation gives CASSLRGQVGSYNEQFF.